The next 15 T cell receptor beta chains were all read from a single sample in a study of cytomegalovirus exposure and HLA in healthy donors. This PCR relied on a set of 60 Vbeta primers and 13 Jbeta primers. Clones were read by immunoSEQ multiplex PCR, and TCRdb kept only the in-frame ones, dropping some. The repertoire has about 180,000 clones, around 80% of them found once; the top ten carry roughly 0.5%. Sequenced sample: PBMCs. All receptors derive from a woman between 45 and 65 years old in good health and CMV-seronegative.

This chain links TRBV2 with TRBJ1-1; no definite D call. Trimming removed 4 bases from V and 6 bases from J, with 6 bases in between. From germline, CDR1 is SNHLY and CDR2 FYNNEI. This CDR3 comprises 11 residues. The CDR3 loop is CASSVIPEAFF. The CDR3 coding sequence is TGTGCCAGCAGTGTCATCCCTGAAGCTTTCTTT.

The chain combines TRBV7-9 with TRBJ1-5; 8 bases agree with TRBD1. Germline CDR1 SEHNR, CDR2 FQNEAQ (reference sequence). This CDR3 spans 16 amino acids. Trimming cost V 5 bases and J 1 base; bases outside gene matches: 7. CDR3 in DNA: TGTGCCAGCAGCCCCATTACAGGGGGGAGCAATCAGCCCCAGCATTTT. Translation: CASSPITGGSNQPQHF.

CDR3 nucleotide sequence: TGTGCCAGCAGCTTGAGGCAGGGTGCATCCGGGGAGCTGTTTTTT. Protein: CASSLRQGASGELFF. The V gene is TRBV11-3, the J gene TRBJ2-2; D is perhaps TRBD1 (5 bases). This CDR3 contains 15 residues. Germline V gene lookup returns CDR1 SGHNT and CDR2 YENEEA. The V and J ends lost 3 bases and 6 bases respectively, with 14 bases between them.

The V and J genes are TRBV18 and TRBJ2-1; tentatively, D is TRBD2 (5 bases). The CDR3 sequence is 13 residues long. Deletions cut 6 bases from V and 7 bases from J, with 13 bases between. CDR1 and CDR2 (germline): KGHSH, LQKENI. This chain's CDR3 is CASSYDSGNEQFF. DNA of the CDR3: TGTGCCAGCTCCTATGACTCGGGGAATGAGCAGTTCTTC.

V and J are TRBV11-3 and TRBJ1-1; no reliable D call. The germline V gene encodes CDR1 SGHNT and CDR2 YENEEA. The V end was cut by 5 bases, the J end by 1 base, with 8 bases between. The CDR3 contains 13 residues. CDR3 protein: CASSRRQNTEAFF. The CDR3 DNA sequence: TGTGCCAGCAGCCGCCGACAGAACACTGAAGCTTTCTTT.

The chain has TRBV6-5 and TRBJ1-2; D gene unclear. V lost 3 bases, J lost 3 bases, and 14 bases lay in between. This CDR3 has 15 amino acids. Germline V gives CDR1 MNHEY, CDR2 SVGAGI. The chain's CDR3 is CASSYNFGVDYGYTF. The CDR3 bases are TGTGCCAGCAGTTATAATTTCGGGGTAGACTATGGCTACACCTTC.

J is TRBJ2-3 and V is TRBV10-3; maybe TRBD1 (6 bases). Germline-derived CDR1 and CDR2 are ENHRY and SYGVKD. This CDR3 contains 16 residues. The V gene lost 3 bases and the J gene lost 1 base, with 14 bases spanning the gap. CDR3 residues: CAISDAGTRGTDTQYF. CDR3 nucleotides: TGTGCCATCAGTGATGCTGGGACACGCGGCACAGATACGCAGTATTTT.

A note on this clone: No conserved phenylalanine or tryptophan is present at the end of the CDR3, so a read error is the likely explanation. The genes are TRBV6-5 and TRBJ1-1; tentatively, D is TRBD1 (6 bases). CDR3 size: 16 residues. V gave up 0 bases and J gave up 4 bases, with 15 bases separating them. CDR1 is MNHEY, CDR2 SVGAGI, per germline. Here the CDR3 DNA reads TGTGCCAGCAGTTACTCTCTCCCAGGGGTAGGCACTGAAGCTTTCTCT. Translation gives CASSYSLPGVGTEAFS.

The chain employs TRBV6-1 and TRBJ1-1; D is unresolved. Per germline, CDR1 MNHNS and CDR2 SASEGT. Trimming left V 6 bases short and J 0 bases short, with 8 bases between. This CDR3 region has 13 residues. CDR3 sequence reads: CASRVQLNTEAFF. As DNA, the CDR3 is TGTGCCAGCAGGGTACAATTGAACACTGAAGCTTTCTTT.

This chain uses TRBV9 with TRBJ1-1, with D unresolved. This CDR3 comprises 15 residues. V was clipped by 1 base and J by 0 bases, with 10 bases between them. Germline CDR1 and CDR2: SGDLS and YYNGEE. This CDR3 reads CASSVLGDMNTEAFF. The CDR3 coding sequence is TGTGCCAGCAGCGTATTGGGAGATATGAACACTGAAGCTTTCTTT.

J is TRBJ1-5 and V is TRBV19, with 9 bases lining up with TRBD1. This CDR3 spans 14 amino acids. Germline V lookup: CDR1 LNHDA, CDR2 SQIVND (reference sequence). The J segment lost 5 bases and the V segment lost 7 bases, leaving 6 bases of the junction unmatched. The CDR3 region has the DNA TGTGCCAGTACCGAGACAGGGGGTTATCAGCCCCAGCATTTT. Its protein product is CASTETGGYQPQHF.

The chain carries TRBV6-6 and TRBJ2-2; 12 bases align to TRBD1. V lost 4 bases to trimming and J lost 6 bases; unmatched junction nucleotides: 3. Per germline, CDR1 MNHNY and CDR2 SVGAGI (reference sequence). CDR3 length: 15 amino acids. The CDR3 protein is CASSWDRGQSGELFF. The CDR3 DNA reads as TGTGCCAGCAGTTGGGACAGGGGGCAGTCCGGGGAGCTGTTTTTT.

The genes are TRBV7-2 and TRBJ1-2; D remains ambiguous. Trimming stripped 3 bases from V and 8 bases from J, with 7 bases between. The CDR3 is made up of 11 amino acids. Germline lookup yields CDR1 SGHTA and CDR2 FQGNSA. Here the CDR3 DNA reads TGTGCCAGCAGCTTGTTGAGCGGCTACACCTTC. Translating it yields CASSLLSGYTF.

The rearrangement joins TRBV4-1 to TRBJ2-1; 7 bases align to TRBD2. The ends lost 5 bases at V and 0 bases at J; junction bases unmatched: 13. CDR1 MGHRA and CDR2 YSYEKL come from the germline V gene. This CDR3 comprises 18 residues. CDR3 loop: CASSFMGPAGSSYNEQFF. The CDR3 DNA follows: TGCGCCAGCAGCTTCATGGGACCAGCGGGAAGCTCCTACAATGAGCAGTTCTTC.

The chain uses TRBV15 and TRBJ2-7; tentatively, D is TRBD2 (6 bases). The CDR3 covers 14 residues. In germline, CDR1 is LNHNV, CDR2 YYDKDF (reference sequence). V gave up 1 base and J gave up 6 bases, with 13 bases separating them. CDR3 loop: CATSRGGTASEQYF. CDR3 DNA: TGTGCCACCAGCAGAGGAGGGACTGCCTCCGAGCAGTACTTC.